This TCR beta chain was retrieved from a study of vaccination and CD4 T cells after COVID-19. An Oncomine TCR Beta short-read assay was used to sequence the DNA from cultured CD4+ T cells. Genomic DNA was drawn out of CD4+ T cells grown in culture. TCRdb reprocessed the PCR reads with MiXCR, giving one entry per CDR3 protein. The table has almost 20,000 distinct CDR3 sequences, around 46% seen once. Of note for this clonotype: Antigen unknown.

The treatment was: approximately 9-day PBMC culture with coronavirus spike peptide pools or control peptides (ViraFEST assay). In the ViraFEST assay, peptide-pool expansion preceded TCR sequencing of expanded clonotypes. The source of this sequence is a human donor who had recovered from COVID-19. Specimen: CD4+ T cells from blood, cultured in vitro, collected after SARS-CoV-2 vaccination.

The CDR3 region has the DNA TGTGCCAGCCAATTGAGCGGGGGCCCGGGCACCGGGGAGCTGTTTTTT. Amino acids: CASQLSGGPGTGELFF. V gene TRBV18 combines with J gene TRBJ2-2; the match to TRBD2 covers 8 bases. The V segment lost 8 bases and the J segment 4 bases; nucleotides outside the gene matches: 12. Germline V gene sequence: CDR1 KGHSH, CDR2 LQKENI. This CDR3 is 16 amino acids long.